These 14 T cell receptor beta chains were sequenced from one sample in a study of T cell responses to AZD1222 COVID-19 vaccine. Clones were sequenced by immunoSEQ multiplex PCR, and TCRdb holds only the in-frame ones, with some missing. The sample yields some 150,000 clones, about 93% seen once. The input for sequencing was peripheral blood, taken on day 0 of AZD1222 vaccination. The receptors derive from an adult in good health.

J is TRBJ2-2 and V is TRBV7-8; no definite D call. CDR3 size: 14 residues. Trimming shortened V by 0 bases and J by 0 bases, and 2 bases separated the two germline ends. Germline CDR1 SGHVS, CDR2 FQNEAQ. The CDR3 here is CASSLAANTGELFF. The CDR3 coding sequence is TGTGCCAGCAGCTTAGCCGCGAACACCGGGGAGCTGTTTTTT.

This clone was seen only once. The chain joins TRBV2 to TRBJ2-1, with D perhaps matching TRBD1 or TRBD2 (5 bases each). CDR1 and CDR2 (germline): SNHLY, FYNNEI. Trimming took 8 bases from V and 10 from J, leaving 21 bases between them. CDR3 size: 14 residues. In DNA form, the CDR3 reads TGTGCCAGCTTCCTAGGACTCCGGTGGGGGGAGCAGTTCTTC. It codes for CASFLGLRWGEQFF.

The CDR3 loop reads CASSAGQYNSPLHF. CDR3 DNA: TGTGCCAGCAGCGCGGGACAGTATAATTCACCCCTCCACTTT. The chain combines TRBV7-6 with TRBJ1-6, with 7 positions matching TRBD1. The V and J ends lost 5 bases and 4 bases, in that order; junction bases with no gene match: 2. CDR3 size: 14 residues. Per the germline V gene, CDR1 is SGHVS and CDR2 is FNYEAQ.

The chain carries TRBV5-1 and TRBJ1-2; TRBD1 matches 7 bases. J was trimmed by 5 bases and V by 5 bases; bases with no gene match: 3. Per germline, CDR1 SGHRS and CDR2 YFSETQ. CDR3 length equals 12 residues. The CDR3 sequence is CASREQGYGYTF. CDR3 in DNA: TGCGCCAGCAGAGAACAGGGGTATGGCTACACCTTC.

V is TRBV18 and J is TRBJ1-2, with TRBD1 as a possible D gene (5 bases). V was pared by 2 bases and J by 2 bases, with 12 bases between. The CDR3 sequence is 15 residues long. Germline V gene data show CDR1 as KGHSH and CDR2 as LQKENI. CDR3 DNA: TGTGCCAGCTCACCAAGTTCCGGGGGAAACTATGGCTACACCTTC. Translated: CASSPSSGGNYGYTF.

The V gene is TRBV25-1, the J gene TRBJ1-3; no clear D. From germline, CDR1 is MGHDK and CDR2 SYGVNS. This CDR3 is built from 15 residues. V was shortened by 0 bases and J by 4 bases, with 10 bases between the two germline ends. DNA of the CDR3: TGTGCCAGCAGTGAATACGGAGGTCCAGGAAACACCATATATTTT. Its translation is CASSEYGGPGNTIYF.

The chain links TRBV27 to TRBJ1-6, with 12 bases that match TRBD1. The trim removed 3 bases at V and 14 bases at J, leaving 5 bases unmatched. Germline CDR1 reads MNHEY; CDR2 reads SMNVEV (reference sequence). This CDR3 region has 14 residues. The CDR3 sequence is CASSLGQGALSLHF. Here the CDR3 DNA reads TGTGCCAGCAGTTTGGGACAGGGGGCCCTTTCCCTCCACTTT.

The CDR3 spells CATSAPRSGGTDTGELFF. CDR3 bases: TGTGCCACCAGTGCCCCACGGTCAGGGGGGACGGACACCGGGGAGCTGTTTTTT. The chain uses TRBV24-1 and TRBJ2-2; tentatively, D is TRBD1 (7 bases). Deletions cut 5 bases from V and 3 bases from J, with 21 bases between. This CDR3 is built from 18 residues. Looked up from germline, CDR1 is KGHDR and CDR2 is SFDVKD.

This clone appeared a single time. This chain joins TRBV7-2 and TRBJ2-3, with unresolved D. This CDR3 is built from 13 residues. Trimming stripped 5 bases from V and 2 bases from J, with 8 bases between. CDR1 is SGHTA and CDR2 is FQGNSA in the germline V gene. The chain's CDR3 is CASSDPPTDTQYF. DNA of the CDR3: TGTGCCAGCAGCGACCCCCCCACAGATACGCAGTATTTT.

The chain joins TRBV28 to TRBJ2-7; D is uncertain. Per the germline V gene, CDR1 is MDHEN and CDR2 is SYDVKM. Trimming removed 2 bases at V and 5 bases at J, with 13 bases between. The CDR3 consists of 14 residues. DNA for the CDR3: TGTGCCAGCAGTTTAAGTGGGGTGGGTGACGAGCAGTACTTC. Amino acids: CASSLSGVGDEQYF.

The chain couples TRBV6-5 to TRBJ1-1; D call uncertain. Germline V CDR1 and CDR2: MNHEY, SVGAGI. Trimming removed 5 bases from V and 7 bases from J, with 17 bases in between. There are 14 residues in the CDR3. The CDR3 sequence is CASSRASGHFEAFF. In DNA form, the CDR3 reads TGTGCCAGCAGTCGCGCTTCGGGCCACTTTGAAGCTTTCTTT.

The J gene is TRBJ2-1, the V gene TRBV7-2; 11 bases line up with TRBD1. Germline loops: CDR1 SGHTA, CDR2 FQGNSA. The CDR3 loop spans 16 amino acids. The V gene end was trimmed by 0 bases and the J gene end by 9 bases; junction bases not matched to a gene: 7. CDR3 coding DNA: TGTGCCAGCAGCTTAGCGATAGGACAGGGGGCGACTGAGCAGTTCTTC. It codes for CASSLAIGQGATEQFF.

V gene TRBV7-6 combines with J gene TRBJ2-3; 9 nucleotides match TRBD2. Germline CDR1 SGHVS, CDR2 FNYEAQ. The CDR3 contains 17 residues. The V segment lost 1 base and the J segment 1 base; nucleotides outside the gene matches: 6. The DNA for the CDR3 is TGTGCCAGCAGCTTAGGCGGGACTAGCAGGCGCACAGATACGCAGTATTTT. This encodes CASSLGGTSRRTDTQYF. Combining the CDR3 with reference TRBV7-6 and TRBJ2-3 gives the whole variable domain GAGVSQSPRYKVTKRGQDVALRCDPISGHVSLYWYRQALGQGPEFLTYFNYEAQQDKSGLPNDRFSAERPEGSISTLTIQRTEQRDSAMYRCASSLGGTSRRTDTQYFGPGTRLTVL.

This chain connects TRBV9 to TRBJ2-3; TRBD1 or TRBD2 may be the D gene (7 bases each). There are 15 residues in the CDR3. CDR1 is SGDLS and CDR2 is YYNGEE in the germline V gene. Trimming left V 2 bases short and J 3 bases short, with 13 bases between. The CDR3 nucleotides are TGTGCCAGCAGCGTCCGACAGGGAGGGACAGATACGCAGTATTTT. It codes for CASSVRQGGTDTQYF.